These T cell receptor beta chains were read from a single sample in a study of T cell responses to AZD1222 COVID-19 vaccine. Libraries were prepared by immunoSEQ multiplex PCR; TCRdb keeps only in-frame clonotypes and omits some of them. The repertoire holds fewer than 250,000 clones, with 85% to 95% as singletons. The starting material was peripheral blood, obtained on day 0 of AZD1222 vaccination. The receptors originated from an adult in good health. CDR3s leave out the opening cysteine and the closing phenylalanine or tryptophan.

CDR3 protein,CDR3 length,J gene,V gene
AISDKGGSYEQY,12,TRBJ2-7,TRBV10-3
ASSSGHFVYGYT,12,TRBJ1-2,TRBV5-1
ASSSGGVQEKLF,12,TRBJ1-4,TRBV5-1
ASSLGGGPSSYNEQF,15,TRBJ2-1,TRBV27
ASSYSGGNQPQH,12,TRBJ1-5,TRBV6-5
ASSSGGLGYT,10,TRBJ1-2,TRBV7-2
ASSASNQPQH,10,TRBJ1-5,TRBV19
ASSGTGGFPTGELF,14,TRBJ2-2,TRBV28
ASSIGTGHNSPLH,13,TRBJ1-6,TRBV19
ASSVGDSQSYEQY,13,TRBJ2-7,TRBV2
ASSYLRTGTNYGYT,14,TRBJ1-2,TRBV6-5
AGLEAGAGGTEAF,13,TRBJ1-1,TRBV10-1
ASSPTNNSPLH,11,TRBJ1-6,TRBV5-6
ASSEVQGGNQPQH,13,TRBJ1-5,TRBV6-1
ASSQDRTGAFTGELF,15,TRBJ2-2,TRBV4-3
ASSESGANYNEQF,13,TRBJ2-1,TRBV25-1
ASSIPAGEAGANVLT,15,TRBJ2-6,TRBV19
ASSVGYGTGGLSPLH,15,TRBJ1-6,TRBV9
ASSEYLGQYYGYT,13,TRBJ1-2,TRBV25-1
AWSVGVQETQY,11,TRBJ2-5,TRBV30
ASRPGVSTEAF,11,TRBJ1-1,TRBV5-1
ASSLQGAGANVLT,13,TRBJ2-6,TRBV5-4
ASSQERGGHNQPQH,14,TRBJ1-5,TRBV4-1
ASSERSGTDGYT,12,TRBJ1-2,TRBV18
ATSESGRGREAF,12,TRBJ1-1,TRBV24-1
ASSRDNQNIQY,11,TRBJ2-4,TRBV11-3
ASATPSSGANVLT,13,TRBJ2-6,TRBV6-5
ASSTSQGQPQH,11,TRBJ1-5,TRBV6-1
ASSLKGTGLGNIQY,14,TRBJ2-4,TRBV5-1
ASSVRPGHPTDTQY,14,TRBJ2-3,TRBV27
ARWGLAGSYEQY,12,TRBJ2-7,TRBV19
ASSPTTGAAQH,11,TRBJ1-5,TRBV9
ASSPDSNYGYT,11,TRBJ1-2,TRBV18
ASSAGRVYSNQPQH,14,TRBJ1-5,TRBV16
ASSLDLNTEAF,11,TRBJ1-1,TRBV7-9
ASSWDFNEKLF,11,TRBJ1-4,TRBV7-8
ASSYSGTGNNQPQH,14,TRBJ1-5,TRBV6-2/TRBV6-3
ASSQGGGYNSPLH,13,TRBJ1-6,TRBV4-1
ASSPNPPGQGHQPQH,15,TRBJ1-5,TRBV18
ASSSADRGEERQY,13,TRBJ2-7,TRBV7-9